The sequence of this TCR beta chain was determined in a study of blood T cell repertoires in COVID-19 (TCRdb year 2020). Describing the broader study: The collaborator samples originated in the United States, Italy and Spain and spanned the acute and convalescent phases of COVID-19. The material from the prospective study consisted of cDNA or gDNA derived from T cells, B-cell-depleted T cells, or PBMCs. Subjects who had been exposed to COVID-19, were actively infected with it, or had recovered from it provided the deeply sampled blood TCRbeta repertoires that made up the dataset. The repertoires were released in a freely available public database intended as a resource for research on the immune response to SARS-CoV-2. The samples were drawn from two sources: the first 160 participants of the ongoing ImmuneRACE study, and 950 to 1,500 subjects contributed by 6 global collaborators. The sample metadata nearly always contained a de-identified subject ID, COVID-19 status, age in years and sex. HLA class I and class II types, where available, came from metadata supplied by the sample provider rather than from assay-based typing.

Participants in the prospective study were aged about 18 to 95 years, lived in some 24 United States geographic areas, and enrolled through a virtual design. To assign participants to cohorts, the prospective study relied on clinical history that participants themselves reported in a screening survey and a study questionnaire. Mobile phlebotomists in the prospective study collected whole blood, serum and a nasopharyngeal or oropharyngeal swab from every participant. Over a roughly 2-month period, participants in the prospective study had the option of providing additional blood draws and questionnaires. Before DNA extraction, prospective study blood samples were shipped either frozen or at room temperature. Study-level results and caveats: How much clinical and demographic metadata was included differed by source and by participant, and the metadata was provided uncurated.

From cysteine to phenylalanine, the CDR3 is 16 amino acids long. The entry retains the CDR3 DNA only, 48 bases that are in frame from base 1. Looking up the germline V gene yields CDR1 KGHDR and CDR2 SFDVKD. V is pared back by 5 bases and J by 1 base, with 16 bases lying between the germline termini. TCRbeta CDR3 regions were amplified from genomic DNA by means of the immunoSEQ Assay, a bias-controlled multiplex PCR. The study's own analysis went as follows. The number of nucleated cells in each sample was estimated by amplification of reference gene primers within the assay. Sequence reads were collapsed and filtered to measure the absolute abundance of every unique TCRbeta CDR3 rearrangement. For each sample, productive Simpson clonality was calculated by taking the square root of Simpson's diversity index across productive rearrangements. As stored in TCRdb, this immuneACCESS dataset retains in-frame rearrangements with V and J assigned. A fraction of the clones does not appear; measured against another copy, unresolved V genes explain less than half of the discrepancy, and the remainder lacks a known reason. For V, J and clone size, that table is used; D and trimming come from the DNA. Present in this sample are 60,000 to 80,000 clones, roughly 80% of which were seen just once. The top ten clonotypes cover less than 4.5% of the sample.

As for this clone: Its antigen has not been determined. Per-base qualities were not stored, and no clone one base away is much larger.

The sample taken for sequencing was PBMCs or T cells enriched from blood (not recorded which). This TCR derives from a woman between 40 and 50 years old with acute COVID-19. Recombination connected TRBV24-1 to TRBJ1-1; TRBD1 is a possible D gene, resting on 5 matching bases. The CDR3 loop reads CATSGTQQETNTEAFF. The DNA is as follows: TGTGCCACCAGTGGTACCCAACAGGAGACGAACACTGAAGCTTTCTTT.